This paragraph reports one TCR beta chain. Participants came from around 25 US areas, aged roughly 18 to 89 years. These data belong to a study of blood T cell repertoires in COVID-19. About the research overall: The cDNA or gDNA used as material had been derived from T cells, B-cell-depleted T cells, or PBMCs.

In the source study's methods: Estimated nucleated cell counts came from reference gene primer amplification. The table came from immunoSEQ multiplex PCR; TCRdb's copy has only in-frame clones and leaves some out. That table supplies the V and J calls and clone size; D and trimming were determined from the DNA. The data show approximately 150,000 clones, just under 85% seen once. The CDR3 is 15 amino acids. The germline V gene encodes CDR1 SGHRS and CDR2 YFSETQ. V lost 2 bases, J lost 1 base, and 1 base stayed unmatched. The genes are TRBV5-1 and TRBJ2-5, with 11 nucleotides matching TRBD1. Sequencing was carried out using PBMCs or T cells enriched from blood (not recorded which). This receptor was identified in a woman aged 45-59 years with acute COVID-19. CDR3 sequence (DNA): TGCGCCAGCAGCTTCGGGACAGGGGGCCAAGAGACCCAGTACTTC. This codes for CASSFGTGGQETQYF.